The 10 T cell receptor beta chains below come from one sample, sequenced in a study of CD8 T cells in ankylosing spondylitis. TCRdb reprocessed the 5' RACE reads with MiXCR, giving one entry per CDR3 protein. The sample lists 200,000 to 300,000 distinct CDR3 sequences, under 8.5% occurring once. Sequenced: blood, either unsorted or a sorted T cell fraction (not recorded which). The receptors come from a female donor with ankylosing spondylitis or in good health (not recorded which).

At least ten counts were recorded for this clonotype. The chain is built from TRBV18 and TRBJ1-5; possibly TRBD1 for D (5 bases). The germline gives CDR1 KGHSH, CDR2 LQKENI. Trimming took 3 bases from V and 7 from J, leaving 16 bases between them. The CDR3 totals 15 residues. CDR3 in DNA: TGTGCCAGCTCACCTCAGAGAGGGGTTGAACAGCCCCAGCATTTT. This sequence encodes CASSPQRGVEQPQHF.

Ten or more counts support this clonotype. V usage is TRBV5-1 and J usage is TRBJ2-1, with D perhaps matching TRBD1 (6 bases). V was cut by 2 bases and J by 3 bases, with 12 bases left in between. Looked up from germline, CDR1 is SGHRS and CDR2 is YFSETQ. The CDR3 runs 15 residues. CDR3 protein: CASSLQGLSYNEQFF. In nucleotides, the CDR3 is TGCGCCAGCAGCTTACAGGGCTTGAGCTACAATGAGCAGTTCTTC.

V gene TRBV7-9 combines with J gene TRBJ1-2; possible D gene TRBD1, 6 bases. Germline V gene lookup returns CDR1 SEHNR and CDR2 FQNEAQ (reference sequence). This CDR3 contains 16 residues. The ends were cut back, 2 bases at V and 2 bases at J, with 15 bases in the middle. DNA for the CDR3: TGTGCCAGCAGCTTAAGCCGGGGGGCGGAAAACTATGGCTACACCTTC. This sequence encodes CASSLSRGAENYGYTF.

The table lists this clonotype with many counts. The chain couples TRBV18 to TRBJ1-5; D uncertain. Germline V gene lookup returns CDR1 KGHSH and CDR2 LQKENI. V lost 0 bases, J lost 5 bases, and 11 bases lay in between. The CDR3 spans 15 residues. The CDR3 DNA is TGTGCCAGCTCACCACCCTGGACCCCTGATCAGCCCCAGCATTTT. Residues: CASSPPWTPDQPQHF.

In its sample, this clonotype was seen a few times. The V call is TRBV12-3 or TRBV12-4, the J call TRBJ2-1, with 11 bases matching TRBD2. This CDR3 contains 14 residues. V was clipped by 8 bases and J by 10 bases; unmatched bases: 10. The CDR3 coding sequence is TGTGCCAGCGGGGTAGCGGGAGGGCCAAGAGAGCAGTTCTTC. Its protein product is CASGVAGGPREQFF.

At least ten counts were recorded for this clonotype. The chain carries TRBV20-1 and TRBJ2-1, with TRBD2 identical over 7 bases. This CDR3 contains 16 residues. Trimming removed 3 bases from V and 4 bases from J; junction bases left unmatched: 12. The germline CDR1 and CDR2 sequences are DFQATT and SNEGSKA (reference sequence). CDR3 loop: CSARGGAGMEYNEQFF. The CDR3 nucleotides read TGCAGTGCTAGGGGGGGAGCGGGAATGGAGTACAATGAGCAGTTCTTC.

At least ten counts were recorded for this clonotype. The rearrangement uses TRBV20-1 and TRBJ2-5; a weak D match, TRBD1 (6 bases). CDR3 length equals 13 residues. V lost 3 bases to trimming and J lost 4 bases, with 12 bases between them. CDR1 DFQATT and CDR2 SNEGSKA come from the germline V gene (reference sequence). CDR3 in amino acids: CSASGQWGETQYF. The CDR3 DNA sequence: TGCAGTGCTAGCGGACAGTGGGGAGAGACCCAGTACTTC.

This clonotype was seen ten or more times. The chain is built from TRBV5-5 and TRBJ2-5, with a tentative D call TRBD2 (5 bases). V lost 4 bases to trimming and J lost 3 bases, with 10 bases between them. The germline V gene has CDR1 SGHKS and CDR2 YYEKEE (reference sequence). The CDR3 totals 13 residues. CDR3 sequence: CASSPGSEETQYF. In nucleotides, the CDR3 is TGTGCCAGCAGCCCGGGGTCAGAAGAGACCCAGTACTTC. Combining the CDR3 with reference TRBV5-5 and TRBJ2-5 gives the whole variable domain DAGVTQSPTHLIKTRGQQVTLRCSPISGHKSVSWYQQVLGQGPQFIFQYYEKEERGRGNFPDRFSARQFPNYSSELNVNALLLGDSALYLCASSPGSEETQYFGPGTRLLVL.

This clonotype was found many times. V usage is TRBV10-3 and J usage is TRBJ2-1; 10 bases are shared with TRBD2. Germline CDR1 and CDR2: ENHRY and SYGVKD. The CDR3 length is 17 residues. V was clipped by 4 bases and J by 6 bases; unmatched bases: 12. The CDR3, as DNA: TGTGCCATCAGTGGGAATAGAGCGGGAGGGCCGGGCAATGAGCAGTTCTTC. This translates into CAISGNRAGGPGNEQFF.

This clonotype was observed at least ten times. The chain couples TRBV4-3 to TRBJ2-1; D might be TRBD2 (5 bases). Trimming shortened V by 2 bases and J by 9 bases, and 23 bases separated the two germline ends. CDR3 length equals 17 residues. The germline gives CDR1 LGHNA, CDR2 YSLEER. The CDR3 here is CASSQSVWGAGVGEQFF. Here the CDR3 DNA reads TGCGCCAGCAGCCAAAGTGTCTGGGGAGCTGGAGTTGGTGAGCAGTTCTTC.